Sequencing of this T cell receptor beta chain was carried out in a study of monozygotic twins with inflammatory bowel disease. Study-level points and caveats: Immunosuppressive treatments were not uniform, and this may have added variability to patient repertoires.

UMIs that included a 6-nucleotide sample barcode were added by template switching, which took place during cDNA synthesis. TCRdb re-called the 5' RACE reads and shows each CDR3 protein once, DNA omitted. The sample data list some 210,000 distinct CDR3 sequences. Points on this clonotype: What it binds is unknown.

One blood sample of approximately 2.5 ml was taken from each donor. Germline assignment: CDR1 DFQATT and CDR2 SNEGSKA (reference sequence). This CDR3 is 16 amino acids long. The sequenced sample consisted of blood. The sequence was obtained from a human donor with ulcerative colitis or Crohn's disease, or a healthy co-twin of an affected twin (not recorded which). This sequence joins TRBV20-1 and TRBJ2-2; the TCRdb call, TRBD1, lacks DNA for checking. CDR3 region: CSATLAEPPGTGELFF.